This paragraph reports one T cell receptor (beta chain). This CDR3 spans 16 amino acids. The V gene lost 3 bases and the J gene lost 0 bases, with 15 bases spanning the gap. CDR1 is LGHDT, CDR2 YNNKEL, per germline (reference sequence). This record comes from a study of blood T cell repertoires in COVID-19. Whole-study context: Both acute and convalescent COVID-19 samples were obtained from the United States, Italy and Spain.

Sequencing used immunoSEQ multiplex PCR; TCRdb keeps in-frame clones, though not all of them. The sample consists of under 250,000 clones, approximately 81% of them appearing once. The sequenced sample was peripheral blood. This sequence originates from a woman over 75 with acute or convalescent COVID-19. The chain has TRBV3-1 (or the pseudogene TRBV3-2) and TRBJ2-7; D is possibly TRBD2 (6 bases). The CDR3 coding sequence is TGTGCCAGCAGCCACGTCGGAGGGTCAAACTCCTACGAGCAGTACTTC. This translates into CASSHVGGSNSYEQYF.